A single sample is the source of the 20 T cell receptor beta chains below, sequenced in a study of blood T cell repertoires in COVID-19. Using immunoSEQ multiplex PCR, the repertoire was profiled, and TCRdb retains in-frame clones only, with some absent. This sample has over 75,000 clones; 70% to 85% occur once, and the top ten carry about 9.4%. Sequencing was done on a sample of peripheral blood. The receptors here all came from a man between 65 and 85 years old with acute or convalescent COVID-19.

The chain uses TRBV5-8 and TRBJ2-3; the match to TRBD2 covers 7 bases. The V gene's germline CDR1 is SGHTS and CDR2 YDEGEE. V shed 4 bases and J 1 base; nucleotides not matched to a gene: 6. This CDR3 spans 15 amino acids. The DNA of the CDR3 is TGTGCCAGCAGCCTCCCGGGAGGTGGCACAGATACGCAGTATTTT. Protein product: CASSLPGGGTDTQYF.

The chain combines TRBV6-6 with TRBJ2-3; 9 nucleotides agree with TRBD2. V lost 10 bases to trimming and J lost 3 bases; unmatched junction nucleotides: 5. Germline-derived CDR1 and CDR2 are MNHNY and SVGAGI (reference sequence). The CDR3 covers 13 residues. This chain's CDR3 is CAIGLALTDTQYF. In DNA, the CDR3 is TGTGCCATCGGACTAGCGTTAACAGATACGCAGTATTTT.

The genes are TRBV2 and TRBJ2-5; 12 positions match TRBD2. Trimming took 6 bases from V and 5 from J; bases not matched to a gene: 13. Germline assignment: CDR1 SNHLY and CDR2 FYNNEI. The CDR3 extends over 17 amino acids. CDR3 sequence reads: CASSTSGGIRTAETQYF. The CDR3 DNA reads TGTGCCAGCAGCACTAGCGGGGGGATCAGAACGGCGGAGACCCAGTACTTC.

The chain combines TRBV9 with TRBJ2-2, with D tentatively TRBD1 (6 bases). Germline loops: CDR1 SGDLS, CDR2 YYNGEE. The CDR3 contains 17 residues. V lost 3 bases and J 0 bases, leaving 15 bases between the germline ends. CDR3 in amino acids: CASSDRQDIANTGELFF. The CDR3 nucleotides are TGTGCCAGCAGCGACAGACAGGACATCGCGAACACCGGGGAGCTGTTTTTT. Combining the CDR3 with reference TRBV9 and TRBJ2-2 gives the whole variable domain DSGVTQTPKHLITATGQRVTLRCSPRSGDLSVYWYQQSLDQGLQFLIQYYNGEERAKGNILERFSAQQFPDLHSELNLSSLELGDSALYFCASSDRQDIANTGELFFGEGSRLTVL.

The V call is TRBV18, the J call TRBJ1-3; D perhaps matches TRBD1 (5 bases). Germline CDR1 KGHSH, CDR2 LQKENI. Trimming took 0 bases from V and 1 from J, leaving 10 bases between them. CDR3 length equals 16 residues. CDR3 in DNA: TGTGCCAGCTCACCACCGGCAGGGAGGTCTGGAAACACCATATATTTT. Encoded protein: CASSPPAGRSGNTIYF. The entire variable domain, with the rest obtained from reference TRBV18 and TRBJ1-3, is as follows: NAGVMQNPRHLVRRRGQEARLRCSPMKGHSHVYWYRQLPEEGLKFMVYLQKENIIDESGMPKERFSAEFPKEGPSILRIQQVVRGDSAAYFCASSPPAGRSGNTIYFGEGSWLTVV.

J is TRBJ1-5 and V is TRBV3-1 (or the pseudogene TRBV3-2), with 10 bases fitting TRBD1. The CDR3 spans 16 residues. Looked up from germline, CDR1 is LGHDT and CDR2 is YNNKEL (reference sequence). V shed 1 base and J 9 bases; nucleotides not matched to a gene: 9. CDR3 in amino acids: CASSQGTGGALGPQHF. The DNA for the CDR3 is TGTGCCAGCAGCCAAGGGACAGGGGGTGCGCTGGGGCCCCAGCATTTT.

This clone counts as large. The genes are TRBV1 and TRBJ2-1; the table's TRBD2 call for D was not verified on the DNA. TRBV1 is classified as a pseudogene. The CDR3 contains 18 residues. CDR3 nucleotide sequence: TGCACCAGCAGCCAAGATCAACGGGGGGCCCCCTCCTACAATGAGCAGTTCTTC. Its translation: CTSSQDQRGAPSYNEQFF.

V usage is TRBV6-2 or TRBV6-3 and J usage is TRBJ2-7; 11 bases agree with TRBD2. The CDR3 has 17 residues. The V gene's germline CDR1 is MNHEY and CDR2 SVGEGT. Unmatched junction bases numbered 6, after V lost 0 bases and J lost 2 bases. The CDR3 region has the DNA TGTGCCAGCAGTTACTCTACTAGCGGGAGTTTGGCCTACGAGCAGTACTTC. It translates to CASSYSTSGSLAYEQYF.

CDR3 in amino acids: CASRPYRFSGNTIYF. The CDR3 coding sequence is TGTGCCAGCAGGCCGTACAGGTTCTCTGGAAACACCATATATTTT. V is TRBV3-1 (or the pseudogene TRBV3-2) and J is TRBJ1-3, with D perhaps TRBD1 (5 bases). Germline assignment: CDR1 LGHDT and CDR2 YNNKEL (reference sequence). Deletions cut 6 bases from V and 0 bases from J, with 12 bases between. The CDR3 runs 15 residues.

This sequence joins TRBV30 and TRBJ1-5; D is unclear. The CDR3 is made up of 12 amino acids. V was trimmed by 2 bases and J by 6 bases, leaving 8 bases between them. CDR1 is GTSNPN, CDR2 SVGIG, per germline (reference sequence). The CDR3 DNA sequence: TGTGCCTGGAGTCCAGGAAGTCAGCCCCAGCATTTT. Translated, it gives CAWSPGSQPQHF.

The chain recombines TRBV10-3 with TRBJ2-7, with D uncertain. Trimming cost V 10 bases and J 7 bases, with 14 bases left between them. The CDR3 totals 11 residues. Germline V CDR1 and CDR2: ENHRY, SYGVKD. CDR3 region: CATAFAEEQYF. The DNA of the CDR3 is TGTGCCACCGCCTTTGCGGAAGAGCAGTACTTC.

The CDR3 protein is CASSYRQLAGNTIYF. In nucleotides, the CDR3 is TGTGCCAGCAGTTACCGACAATTGGCTGGAAACACCATATATTTT. The genes are TRBV6-5 and TRBJ1-3, with D uncertain. From germline, CDR1 is MNHEY and CDR2 SVGAGI. This CDR3 region has 15 residues. V was cut by 2 bases and J by 2 bases, with 10 bases left in between.

This chain uses TRBV5-1 with TRBJ2-1; 7 bases map to TRBD1. CDR3 length: 15 amino acids. Per the germline V gene, CDR1 is SGHRS and CDR2 is YFSETQ. Unmatched junction bases numbered 2, after V lost 1 base and J lost 1 base. The CDR3 region has the DNA TGCGCCAGCAGCTTGCAGGGGGATTCCTACAATGAGCAGTTCTTC. It yields the protein CASSLQGDSYNEQFF.

J is TRBJ1-5 and V is TRBV7-9; 8 positions match TRBD1. Germline V gene data show CDR1 as SEHNR and CDR2 as FQNEAQ (reference sequence). This CDR3 spans 14 amino acids. The V gene end was trimmed by 5 bases and the J gene end by 3 bases; junction bases not matched to a gene: 3. DNA for the CDR3: TGTGCCAGCAGCGTGACAGGGGCCAATCAGCCCCAGCATTTT. Its protein is CASSVTGANQPQHF.

The chain joins TRBV9 to TRBJ2-2, with D possibly being TRBD1 (5 bases). The CDR3 runs to 15 residues. V gave up 3 bases and J gave up 1 base, with 10 bases separating them. Germline loops: CDR1 SGDLS, CDR2 YYNGEE. This CDR3 is CASSAGRRNTGELFF. CDR3 DNA: TGTGCCAGCAGCGCAGGGCGCCGGAACACCGGGGAGCTGTTTTTT.

This clone appeared a single time. The J gene is TRBJ1-5, the V gene TRBV3-1 (or the pseudogene TRBV3-2); no clear D gene. Germline CDR1 is LGHDT and CDR2 is YNNKEL (reference sequence). There are 16 residues in the CDR3. Trimming pared 1 base from V and 1 base from J, leaving 11 bases between. The CDR3 loop reads CASSQGRWASNQPQHF. The CDR3 bases are TGTGCCAGCAGCCAAGGCCGGTGGGCCAGCAATCAGCCCCAGCATTTT.

The chain employs TRBV19 and TRBJ2-1; 9 bases match TRBD2. The CDR3 has 13 residues. The germline CDR1 and CDR2 sequences are LNHDA and SQIVND (reference sequence). The V gene end was trimmed by 7 bases and the J gene end by 7 bases; junction bases not matched to a gene: 5. CDR3 DNA: TGTGCCAGTACTATTGCGGGAGGGAATGAGCAGTTCTTC. Translated: CASTIAGGNEQFF.

This clone appeared a few times. The chain joins TRBV7-2 to TRBJ1-3, with a weak D call TRBD1 (6 bases). Looked up from germline, CDR1 is SGHTA and CDR2 is FQGNSA. Trimming pared 5 bases from V and 0 bases from J, leaving 8 bases between. This CDR3 region has 14 residues. The CDR3 loop reads CASSAGVSGNTIYF. The CDR3 nucleotides read TGTGCCAGCAGCGCAGGGGTCTCTGGAAACACCATATATTTT.

This rearrangement joins TRBV3-1 (or the pseudogene TRBV3-2) to TRBJ2-3; TRBD2 is a possible D gene (6 bases). This CDR3 is built from 16 residues. Germline CDR1 is LGHDT and CDR2 is YNNKEL (reference sequence). Trimming removed 2 bases at V and 6 bases at J, with 18 bases between. CDR3 DNA sequence: TGTGCCAGCAGCCAAAGAGGTGGCGGGAAACACGATACGCAGTATTTT. It is translated as CASSQRGGGKHDTQYF.

This clone has more than one count but fewer than ten. V is TRBV15 and J is TRBJ2-7, with D perhaps TRBD1 (5 bases). CDR3 size: 15 residues. V was shortened by 0 bases and J by 0 bases, with 9 bases between the two germline ends. CDR1 is LNHNV, CDR2 YYDKDF, per germline (reference sequence). The CDR3 protein is CATSRDRVPSYEQYF. The CDR3 DNA sequence: TGTGCCACCAGCAGAGACAGGGTACCCTCCTACGAGCAGTACTTC.